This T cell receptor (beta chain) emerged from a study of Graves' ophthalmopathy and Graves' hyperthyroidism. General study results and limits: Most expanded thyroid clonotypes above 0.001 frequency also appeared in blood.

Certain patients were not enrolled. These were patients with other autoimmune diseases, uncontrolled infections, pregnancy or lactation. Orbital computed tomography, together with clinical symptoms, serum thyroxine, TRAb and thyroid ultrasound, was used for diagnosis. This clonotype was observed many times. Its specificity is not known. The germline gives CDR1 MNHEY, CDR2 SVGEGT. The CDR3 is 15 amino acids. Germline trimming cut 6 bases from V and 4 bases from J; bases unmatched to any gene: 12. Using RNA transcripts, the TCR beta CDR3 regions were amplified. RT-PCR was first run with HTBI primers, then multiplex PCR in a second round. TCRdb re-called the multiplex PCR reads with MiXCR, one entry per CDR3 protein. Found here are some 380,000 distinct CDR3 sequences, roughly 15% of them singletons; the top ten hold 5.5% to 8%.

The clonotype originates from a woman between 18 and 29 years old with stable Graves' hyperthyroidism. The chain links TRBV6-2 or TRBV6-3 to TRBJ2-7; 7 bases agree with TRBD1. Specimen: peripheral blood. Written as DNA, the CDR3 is TGTGCCAGCAGAGACGGCACAGGGGCCTCATACGAGCAGTACTTC. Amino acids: CASRDGTGASYEQYF.